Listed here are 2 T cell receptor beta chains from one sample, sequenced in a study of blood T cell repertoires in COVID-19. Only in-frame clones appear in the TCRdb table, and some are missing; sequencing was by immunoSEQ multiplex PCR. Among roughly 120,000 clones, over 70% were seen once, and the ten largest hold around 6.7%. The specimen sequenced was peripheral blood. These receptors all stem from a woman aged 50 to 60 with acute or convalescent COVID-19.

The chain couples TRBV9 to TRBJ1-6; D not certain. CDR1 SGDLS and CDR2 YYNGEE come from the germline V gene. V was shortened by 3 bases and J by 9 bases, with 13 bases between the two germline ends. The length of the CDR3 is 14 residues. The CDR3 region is CASSALTGISPLHF. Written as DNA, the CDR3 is TGTGCCAGCAGCGCTCTAACGGGTATTTCACCCCTCCACTTT.

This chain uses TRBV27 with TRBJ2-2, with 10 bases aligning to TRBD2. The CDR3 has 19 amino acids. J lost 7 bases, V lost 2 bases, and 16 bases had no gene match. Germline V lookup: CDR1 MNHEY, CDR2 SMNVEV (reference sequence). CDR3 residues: CASSLERGGRESPNGELFF. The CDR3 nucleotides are TGTGCCAGCAGTTTAGAGCGGGGGGGACGGGAGTCTCCTAACGGGGAGCTGTTTTTT.